This T cell receptor beta chain stems from a study of regulatory T cells in long-lasting Graves disease. Sequencing libraries for TCR beta were prepared with iRepertoire HTBI primers and Arm-PCR of CDR3 regions. TCRdb processed the multiplex PCR reads anew with MiXCR; each CDR3 protein has one entry. The sample lists hundreds of thousands of distinct CDR3 sequences; 25% to 35% were seen once. Noted time point: persistent/refractory GD, antithyroid drugs over 5 years with positive TRAb. Scientists built the TCR library using RNA that was extracted from PBMCs. The sequencing here drew on peripheral blood mononuclear cells (PBMCs), taken when the disease was refractory, from a patient treated with antithyroid drugs. The TCR originated in a female donor with Graves disease.

The CDR3 DNA sequence: TGTGCCAGCAGCAACGGACAGGGAGATTATGGCTACACCTTC. It yields the protein CASSNGQGDYGYTF. V usage is TRBV7-6 and J usage is TRBJ1-2; 8 nucleotides match TRBD1. This CDR3 comprises 14 residues. V shed 5 bases, J shed 5 bases, and the junction held 7 bases outside the gene matches. From germline, CDR1 is SGHVS and CDR2 FNYEAQ. Supplemented by reference TRBV7-6 and TRBJ1-2, the full variable domain reads GAGVSQSPRYKVTKRGQDVALRCDPISGHVSLYWYRQALGQGPEFLTYFNYEAQQDKSGLPNDRFSAERPEGSISTLTIQRTEQRDSAMYRCASSNGQGDYGYTFGSGTRLTVV.